The source of this TCR beta chain is a study of Ad26.COV2.S vaccination and SARS-CoV-2 variants. Treatment noted: about 20 received Ad26.COV2.S at low or high dose, single or two shots; a few received placebo; per-sample allocation not given. All samples were drawn on day 63, counting from the first vaccine or placebo injection. The CDR3 spans 13 residues. V was trimmed by 11 bases and J by 3 bases, leaving 16 bases between them. The V gene's germline CDR1 is MNHEY and CDR2 SVGAGI. The protocol was immunoSEQ multiplex PCR, while the TCRdb copy is restricted to in-frame clones and leaves out a portion. This repertoire shows 300,000 to 400,000 clones, 88% found once; its top ten account for 6.4%.

This chain links TRBV6-5 with TRBJ1-1, with D unclear. The source material was peripheral blood, sampled in a trial of Ad26.COV2.S vaccine versus placebo. The sequence derives from a person between 18 and 59 years old who received the Ad26.COV2.S COVID-19 vaccine or a placebo. The CDR3 here is CALRIAMDTEAFF. The DNA for the CDR3 is TGTGCCTTAAGGATCGCTATGGACACTGAAGCTTTCTTT.